This TCR beta chain was obtained from a study of human T cells and chemical hapten exposure. The CDR3 loop spans 15 amino acids. Unmatched junction bases numbered 8, after V lost 5 bases and J lost 3 bases. The germline gives CDR1 DFQATT, CDR2 SNEGSKA (reference sequence). This clonotype has a handful of counts. TCRdb passed the RACE reads through MiXCR, listing each CDR3 protein once. The sample lists roughly 380,000 distinct CDR3 sequences, roughly 4.6% occurring once. Time point described: pre-sensitization, week 0. Indicated treatment: therapeutic diphenylcyclopropenone sensitization with weekly scalp DPC.

The source was whole blood, collected in connection with sensitization to the hapten diphenylcyclopropenone (DPC). The rearrangement links TRBV20-1 to TRBJ1-5, with 9 nucleotides matching TRBD1. The receptor was isolated from a woman in her 50s with alopecia areata. Some clones in this sample may be carry-over from other donors' samples. CDR3 coding DNA: TGCAGTGCTGGCGGCACAGGGGGCGTCAATCAGCCCCAGCATTTT. It yields the protein CSAGGTGGVNQPQHF.